The 18 T cell receptor beta chains presented below share a single source sample, sequenced in a study of cytomegalovirus exposure and HLA in healthy donors (dated by TCRdb to the late 2010s). Library preparation used the immunoSEQ multiplex PCR assay. For the multiplex PCR, a mixture combining 60 forward primers for TCR Vbeta segments and 13 reverse primers for TCR Jbeta segments was used. The table comes from immuneACCESS by way of TCRdb, which keeps in-frame sequences with V and J called. Part of the clones is missing from these tables; in studies checked, under half for an unresolved V gene and the rest for unknown reasons. The sample contains over 100,000 clones, approximately 81% of them found a single time. The ten most abundant clones make up just under 3% of the sample. Sequenced: PBMCs. These TCRs come from a woman in her late teens or twenties in good health and CMV-seropositive.

The rearrangement links TRBV4-1 to TRBJ2-2; a weak D match, TRBD1 (5 bases). Trimming removed 2 bases at V and 5 bases at J, with 12 bases between. CDR1 is MGHRA and CDR2 is YSYEKL in the germline V gene. The CDR3 extends over 15 amino acids. The DNA for the CDR3 is TGCGCCAGCAGCCAACCAATCCAGGGTACCGGGGAGCTGTTTTTT. Protein: CASSQPIQGTGELFF.

This chain joins TRBV2 and TRBJ1-5, with 8 nucleotides matching TRBD1. Trimming at V came to 8 bases and at J to 5 bases, leaving 5 bases not matched to a gene. The CDR3 sequence is 13 residues long. Germline V gene sequence: CDR1 SNHLY, CDR2 FYNNEI. For the CDR3, the DNA is TGTGCCAGCGGGGGACAGGCCTATCAGCCCCAGCATTTT. Amino acid sequence: CASGGQAYQPQHF. Variable domain in full (rest from reference TRBV2 and TRBJ1-5): EPEVTQTPSHQVTQMGQEVILRCVPISNHLYFYWYRQILGQKVEFLVSFYNNEISEKSEIFDDQFSVERPDGSNFTLKIRSTKLEDSAMYFCASGGQAYQPQHFGDGTRLSIL.

The V and J genes are TRBV15 and TRBJ2-1, with TRBD2 matching over 9 bases. V lost 1 base to trimming and J lost 8 bases; unmatched junction nucleotides: 12. The CDR3 totals 17 residues. From germline, CDR1 is LNHNV and CDR2 YYDKDF (reference sequence). The CDR3 DNA follows: TGTGCCACCAGCAGAGTGTATGGCGGGGGGGTGAAGGATGAGCAGTTCTTC. Protein sequence: CATSRVYGGGVKDEQFF.

This clone appeared a single time. The chain links TRBV6-6 to TRBJ2-7; unclear D gene. The CDR3 covers 15 residues. Germline V CDR1 and CDR2: MNHNY, SVGAGI (reference sequence). V was trimmed by 2 bases and J by 0 bases, leaving 11 bases between them. CDR3 sequence (DNA): TGTGCCAGCAGTTACAGCGCGGTGAGCTCCTACGAGCAGTACTTC. This codes for CASSYSAVSSYEQYF.

The chain has TRBV11-3 and TRBJ2-7; TRBD1 matches at 9 bases. V trimming: 3 bases; J trimming: 4 bases; junction bases outside the gene matches: 7. CDR3 length: 15 amino acids. CDR1 and CDR2 from the germline V gene are SGHNT and YENEEA. The DNA for the CDR3 is TGTGCCAGCAGCTTCCTTGGCGGGACAGGGTACGAGCAGTACTTC. Its protein is CASSFLGGTGYEQYF. Complete variable domain (other parts from reference TRBV11-3 and TRBJ2-7): EAGVVQSPRYKIIEKKQPVAFWCNPISGHNTLYWYLQNLGQGPELLIRYENEEAVDDSQLPKDRFSAERLKGVDSTLKIQPAELGDSAVYLCASSFLGGTGYEQYFGPGTRLTVT.

This clone has just one count. This sequence joins TRBV7-8 and TRBJ1-3, with TRBD1 as a possible D gene (5 bases). V was clipped by 1 base and J by 1 base, with 8 bases between them. Germline V CDR1 and CDR2: SGHVS, FQNEAQ. The length of the CDR3 is 15 residues. In DNA form, the CDR3 reads TGTGCCAGCAGCTTAGGATCAGGGTCTGGAAACACCATATATTTT. Translation gives CASSLGSGSGNTIYF.

V is TRBV28 and J is TRBJ1-1, with TRBD1 matching 9 bases. J was trimmed by 5 bases and V by 5 bases; bases with no gene match: 12. Germline V gives CDR1 MDHEN, CDR2 SYDVKM. CDR3 length: 16 amino acids. The CDR3 nucleotides are TGTGCCAGCAGTAGAGGGACAGGGCCAATATGGACTGAAGCTTTCTTT. It translates to CASSRGTGPIWTEAFF.

This clone was seen a few times. This chain uses TRBV5-6 with TRBJ2-7; 10 bases are a match to TRBD1. Germline V gene sequence: CDR1 SGHDT, CDR2 YYEEEE. The CDR3 sequence is 14 residues long. Trimming at V came to 4 bases and at J to 3 bases, leaving 4 bases not matched to a gene. The CDR3 reads CASSPGQGGYEQYF. The CDR3 coding sequence is TGTGCCAGCAGCCCAGGACAGGGGGGCTACGAGCAGTACTTC.

This clone was counted only a few times. The V and J genes are TRBV4-2 and TRBJ2-5; TRBD2 matches at 7 bases. The CDR3 runs 15 residues. Germline V gives CDR1 LGHNA, CDR2 YNFKEQ. The trim removed 2 bases at V and 5 bases at J, leaving 8 bases unmatched. The CDR3 is CASSQPLAARETQYF. CDR3 nucleotide sequence: TGTGCCAGCAGCCAACCGCTAGCGGCTCGGGAGACCCAGTACTTC.

The chain is built from TRBV5-6 and TRBJ2-5; the D gene is possibly TRBD1 (6 bases). CDR1 is SGHDT and CDR2 is YYEEEE in the germline V gene. The CDR3 is 13 residues long. The V end was cut by 5 bases, the J end by 5 bases, with 13 bases between. CDR3 nucleotides: TGTGCCAGCAGTCACGACGGACAGGAGACCCAGTACTTC. This encodes CASSHDGQETQYF.

The chain links TRBV27 to TRBJ2-2; D is unclear. V dropped 0 bases and J dropped 7 bases, with 9 bases sitting between them. The CDR3 spans 14 residues. The germline V gene has CDR1 MNHEY and CDR2 SMNVEV (reference sequence). The CDR3 sequence is CASSLSMQNGELFF. The CDR3 bases are TGTGCCAGCAGTTTATCAATGCAGAACGGGGAGCTGTTTTTT.

The rearrangement joins TRBV27 to TRBJ1-2; 7 bases match TRBD1. The ends lost 8 bases at V and 4 bases at J; junction bases unmatched: 4. The CDR3 contains 12 residues. CDR1 and CDR2 (germline): MNHEY, SMNVEV (reference sequence). The CDR3, as DNA: TGTGCCAGCCGGACAGGACGCTATGGCTACACCTTC. Protein sequence: CASRTGRYGYTF.

The chain carries TRBV28 and TRBJ2-1; a possible D gene is TRBD2 (6 bases). Germline CDR1 reads MDHEN; CDR2 reads SYDVKM. Trimming cost V 2 bases and J 6 bases, with 14 bases left between them. CDR3 length equals 15 residues. DNA for the CDR3: TGTGCCAGCAGTTTAGCGTCTACGGGGGTCAATGAGCAGTTCTTC. This translates into CASSLASTGVNEQFF.

The chain employs TRBV7-9 and TRBJ1-4, with 7 bases fitting TRBD1. V shed 4 bases, J shed 12 bases, and the junction held 11 bases outside the gene matches. The CDR3 is made up of 14 amino acids. Germline CDR1 SEHNR, CDR2 FQNEAQ (reference sequence). The CDR3 region is CASSSTADRAELFF. CDR3 nucleotides: TGTGCCAGCAGCTCGACCGCAGACAGGGCAGAACTGTTTTTT.

The V and J genes are TRBV28 and TRBJ2-5; 8 bases match TRBD2. Germline CDR1 MDHEN, CDR2 SYDVKM. The ends lost 6 bases at V and 2 bases at J; junction bases unmatched: 5. The CDR3 spans 14 residues. The CDR3 reads CASSRGGGQETQYF. CDR3 nucleotides: TGTGCCAGCAGCCGGGGCGGGGGGCAAGAGACCCAGTACTTC.

The sample holds a few counts of this clone. The chain employs TRBV7-9 and TRBJ1-2; TRBD1 matches at 9 bases. Germline V CDR1 and CDR2: SEHNR, FQNEAQ (reference sequence). This CDR3 has 14 amino acids. Trimming took 1 base from V and 6 from J; bases not matched to a gene: 3. The CDR3 protein is CASSLGTGAHGYTF. The CDR3 DNA is TGTGCCAGCAGCTTAGGGACAGGGGCCCATGGCTACACCTTC. The complete variable domain, with remaining parts taken from reference TRBV7-9 and TRBJ1-2, reads DTGVSQNPRHKITKRGQNVTFRCDPISEHNRLYWYRQTLGQGPEFLTYFQNEAQLEKSRLLSDRFSAERPKGSFSTLEIQRTEQGDSAMYLCASSLGTGAHGYTFGSGTRLTVV.

The chain carries TRBV7-3 and TRBJ2-7, with 14 positions matching TRBD2. The CDR3 totals 17 residues. Germline CDR1 is SGHTA and CDR2 is FQGTGA. V shed 2 bases, J shed 1 base, and the junction held 4 bases outside the gene matches. The CDR3 here is CASSLWTSGRLSYEQYF. The CDR3 DNA sequence: TGTGCCAGCAGCTTATGGACTAGCGGGAGGCTGTCCTACGAGCAGTACTTC.

V usage is TRBV2 and J usage is TRBJ2-7, with TRBD2 matching 10 bases. The CDR3 has 14 amino acids. Germline-derived CDR1 and CDR2 are SNHLY and FYNNEI. Trimming took 5 bases from V and 6 from J; bases not matched to a gene: 7. This CDR3 reads CASSSSGSRGEQYF. In nucleotides, the CDR3 is TGTGCCAGCAGTTCTAGCGGGAGCCGTGGCGAGCAGTACTTC. Combining the CDR3 with reference TRBV2 and TRBJ2-7 gives the whole variable domain EPEVTQTPSHQVTQMGQEVILRCVPISNHLYFYWYRQILGQKVEFLVSFYNNEISEKSEIFDDQFSVERPDGSNFTLKIRSTKLEDSAMYFCASSSSGSRGEQYFGPGTRLTVT.